The 8 T cell receptor beta chains below come from one sample, sequenced in a study of T cells in localized non-small cell lung cancer. Some clones are missing from TCRdb's copy, which holds only in-frame ones; the method was immunoSEQ multiplex PCR. The table lists about 24,000 clones, about 80% of them singletons. The sample consisted of PBMCs, taken before any cancer treatment. All receptors come from a man between 40 and 69 years old with stage II lung adenocarcinoma.

The CDR3, as DNA: TGCGCCAGCACCAACAGGGGGGGGACTGAAGCTTTCTTT. It yields the protein CASTNRGGTEAFF. The rearrangement uses TRBV5-1 and TRBJ1-1; 8 bases line up with TRBD1. V dropped 6 bases and J dropped 5; count of bases not matched to a gene: 6. The germline CDR1 and CDR2 sequences are SGHRS and YFSETQ. This CDR3 has 13 residues.

The chain has TRBV14 and TRBJ2-7; weak D call: TRBD1 (6 bases). The CDR3 is 14 residues long. V dropped 4 bases and J dropped 7 bases, with 17 bases sitting between them. Germline V gene lookup returns CDR1 SGHDN and CDR2 FVKESK. Written as DNA, the CDR3 is TGTGCCAGCAGCCCACGACAGGTTTCGGGGGAGCAGTACTTC. Encoded protein: CASSPRQVSGEQYF.

This rearrangement joins TRBV7-6 to TRBJ2-1; D is undetermined. The CDR3 contains 16 residues. The V and J ends lost 7 bases and 4 bases respectively, with 20 bases between them. Germline CDR1 reads SGHVS; CDR2 reads FNYEAQ. The CDR3 spells CASTPTGSFQYNEQFF. CDR3 nucleotides: TGTGCCAGCACCCCTACGGGTAGCTTCCAATACAATGAGCAGTTCTTC.

The chain is built from TRBV11-3 and TRBJ1-1; D remains unclear. This CDR3 is built from 14 residues. The germline V gene encodes CDR1 SGHNT and CDR2 YENEEA. V lost 0 bases, J lost 4 bases, and 9 bases lay in between. For the CDR3, the DNA is TGTGCCAGCAGCTTAGATGAAGGGATCACTGAAGCTTTCTTT. Protein product: CASSLDEGITEAFF.

CDR3 region: CASTSAGARYNEQFF. Written as DNA, the CDR3 is TGTGCCAGCACATCGGCGGGAGCTCGTTACAATGAGCAGTTCTTC. The rearrangement uses TRBV27 and TRBJ2-1; TRBD2 matches at 7 bases. V dropped 7 bases and J dropped 4; count of bases not matched to a gene: 10. The V gene's germline CDR1 is MNHEY and CDR2 SMNVEV (reference sequence). This CDR3 comprises 15 residues.

The rearrangement links TRBV5-6 to TRBJ2-3, with D tentatively TRBD2 (5 bases). The germline gives CDR1 SGHDT, CDR2 YYEEEE. V was shortened by 1 base and J by 7 bases, with 22 bases between the two germline ends. CDR3 length: 17 residues. CDR3 sequence (DNA): TGTGCCAGCAGCTTGTCCTTCACGGGATTCAAGATGCATACGCAGTATTTT. It codes for CASSLSFTGFKMHTQYF. Variable domain in full (rest from reference TRBV5-6 and TRBJ2-3): DAGVTQSPTHLIKTRGQQVTLRCSPKSGHDTVSWYQQALGQGPQFIFQYYEEEERQRGNFPDRFSGHQFPNYSSELNVNALLLGDSALYLCASSLSFTGFKMHTQYFGPGTRLTVL.

The genes are TRBV6-5 and TRBJ1-1, with unresolved D. The germline V and J ends were trimmed by 7 bases and 6 bases, with 0 bases remaining between them. Per the germline V gene, CDR1 is MNHEY and CDR2 is SVGAGI. The CDR3 is 8 residues long. CDR3 DNA: TGTGCCAGCACTGAAGCTTTCTTT. Translated: CASTEAFF.

V is TRBV29-1 and J is TRBJ1-2; D unclear. In germline, CDR1 is SQVTM, CDR2 ANQGSEA. Trimming shortened V by 7 bases and J by 4 bases, and 13 bases separated the two germline ends. The CDR3 is 12 residues long. The CDR3 DNA sequence: TGCAGCGCCCAGGTGTCCTCCTATGGCTACACCTTC. Translating it yields CSAQVSSYGYTF. The whole variable domain, filled in from reference TRBV29-1 and TRBJ1-2, reads SAVISQKPSRDICQRGTSLTIQCQVDSQVTMMFWYRQQPGQSLTLIATANQGSEATYESGFVIDKFPISRPNLTFSTLTVSNMSPEDSSIYLCSAQVSSYGYTFGSGTRLTVV.